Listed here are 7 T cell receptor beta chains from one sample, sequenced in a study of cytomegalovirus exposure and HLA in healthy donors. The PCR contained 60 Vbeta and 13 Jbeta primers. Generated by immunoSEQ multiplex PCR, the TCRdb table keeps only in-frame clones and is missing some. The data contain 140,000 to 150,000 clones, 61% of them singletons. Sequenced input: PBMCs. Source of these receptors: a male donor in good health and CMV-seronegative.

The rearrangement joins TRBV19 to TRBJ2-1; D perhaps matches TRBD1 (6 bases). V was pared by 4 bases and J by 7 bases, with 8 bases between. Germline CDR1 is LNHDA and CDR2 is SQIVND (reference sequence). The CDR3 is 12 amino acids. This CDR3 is CASSTGVNEQFF. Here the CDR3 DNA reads TGTGCCAGTAGTACAGGGGTAAATGAGCAGTTCTTC.

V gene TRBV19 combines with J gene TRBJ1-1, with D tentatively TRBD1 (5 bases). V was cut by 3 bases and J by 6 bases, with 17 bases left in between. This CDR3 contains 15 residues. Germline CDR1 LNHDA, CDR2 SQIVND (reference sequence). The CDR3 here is CASSISAGLGAEAFF. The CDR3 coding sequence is TGTGCCAGTAGTATCTCTGCAGGGTTGGGCGCTGAAGCTTTCTTT.

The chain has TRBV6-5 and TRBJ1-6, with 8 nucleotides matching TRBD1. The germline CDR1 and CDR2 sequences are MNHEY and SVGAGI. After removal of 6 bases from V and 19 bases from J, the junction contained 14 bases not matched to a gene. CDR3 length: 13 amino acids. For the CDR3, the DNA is TGTGCCAGCAGCTATGGACAGGGTAAATGGCTGCACTTT. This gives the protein CASSYGQGKWLHF.

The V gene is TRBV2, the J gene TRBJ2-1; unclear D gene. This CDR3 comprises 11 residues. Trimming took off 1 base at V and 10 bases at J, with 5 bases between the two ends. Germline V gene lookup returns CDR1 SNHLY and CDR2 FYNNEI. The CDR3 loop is CASSEDVEQFF. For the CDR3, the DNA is TGTGCCAGCAGTGAAGATGTAGAGCAGTTCTTC.

The CDR3 DNA sequence: TGTGCCAGCAGCTTAGGCGGAGGAAACACCATATATTTT. Its translation is CASSLGGGNTIYF. The rearrangement links TRBV7-9 to TRBJ1-3; no clear D gene. CDR1 is SEHNR, CDR2 FQNEAQ, per germline (reference sequence). V gave up 1 base and J gave up 4 bases, with 5 bases separating them. This CDR3 is 13 amino acids long.

The CDR3 region is CASSLGGQGEQPQHF. The CDR3 DNA follows: TGCGCCAGCAGCTTGGGGGGACAGGGTGAACAGCCCCAGCATTTT. The chain combines TRBV5-1 with TRBJ1-5; TRBD1 aligns across 9 bases. CDR1 and CDR2 (germline): SGHRS, YFSETQ. This CDR3 has 15 residues. The trim removed 0 bases at V and 7 bases at J, leaving 5 bases unmatched.

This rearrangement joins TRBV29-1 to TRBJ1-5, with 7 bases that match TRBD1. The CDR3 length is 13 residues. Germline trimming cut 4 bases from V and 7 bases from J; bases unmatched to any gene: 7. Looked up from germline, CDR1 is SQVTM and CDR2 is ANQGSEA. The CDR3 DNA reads TGCAGCGTTGTGGGGACAGAAGGACAGCCCCAGCATTTT. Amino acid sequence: CSVVGTEGQPQHF.